This T cell receptor beta chain is from a study of T cell repertoires in cytomegalovirus infection. TCRdb called the reads again in MiXCR, with one record for every CDR3 protein. The sample holds about 740,000 distinct CDR3 sequences, around 32% seen once. This clonotype was recorded at least ten times. Its antigen is unidentified. The origin of this receptor is a human donor in good health (CMV status not recorded). Some clones in this sample may be carry-over from other donors' samples. The source material was cultured PBMCs, sampled from culture after CMV antigen stimulation.

The CDR3 here is CASSSTGGWTEAFF. CDR3 bases: TGTGCCAGCAGTTCAACAGGGGGATGGACTGAAGCTTTCTTT. V and J are TRBV7-6 and TRBJ1-1; TRBD1 agrees at 8 bases. Germline V gene data show CDR1 as SGHVS and CDR2 as FNYEAQ. V was clipped by 6 bases and J by 5 bases; unmatched bases: 8. The CDR3 loop spans 14 amino acids.